A selection of T cell receptor beta chains follows, all from one sample in a study of blood T cell repertoires in COVID-19. Only in-frame clones appear in the TCRdb table, and some are missing; sequencing was by immunoSEQ multiplex PCR. The sample consists of some 80,000 clones, approximately 89% of them appearing once. Sequences were obtained from peripheral blood. These receptors were taken from a man between 50 and 59 years old with active or convalescent COVID-19. CDR3s include the opening cysteine and the closing phenylalanine or tryptophan. Fields, in order: clone size, J gene, V gene, D gene, CDR3 DNA, CDR3 protein. The D gene is left open where the match is weak. Clone size is stated in some rows and not others, as once, few, many or a class when expanded.

>.|TRBJ2-3|TRBV4-1|TRBD1
TGCGCCAGCAGCAACCGGGACAGGGCGACAGATACGCAGTATTTT
CASSNRDRATDTQYF
>few|TRBJ2-1|TRBV28|.
TGTGCCAGCAGTTTAAGCCCAAGGGGGGGGGACAATGAGCAGTTCTTC
CASSLSPRGGDNEQFF
>.|TRBJ2-3|TRBV11-2|.
TGTGCCAGCAGCTTAGGGTTACAGGATACGCAGTATTTT
CASSLGLQDTQYF
>.|TRBJ2-2|TRBV7-9|TRBD2
TGTGCCAGCAGCTTAAGGGAGGGCTCGGTTCCCACCGGGGAGCTGTTTTTT
CASSLREGSVPTGELFF
>.|TRBJ2-3|TRBV2|.
TGTGCCAGCCGGGGGAGCACAGATACGCAGTATTTT
CASRGSTDTQYF
>.|TRBJ1-3|TRBV10-2|TRBD1
TGCGCCAGCTGGGGGACAGGGGGAAACACCATATATTTT
CASWGTGGNTIYF
>.|TRBJ1-5|TRBV27|TRBD1
TGTGCCAGCAGTGGGACAGGGGTTCAGCCCCAGCATTTT
CASSGTGVQPQHF
>.|TRBJ1-2|TRBV6-2/TRBV6-3|.
TGTGCCAGCAGTTACTCAGGGGTGGGCTATGGCTACACCTTC
CASSYSGVGYGYTF
>.|TRBJ2-1|TRBV28|TRBD1
TGTGCCAGCAGGACAGGGGGGGAAACGCATGAGCAGTTCTTC
CASRTGGETHEQFF
>once|TRBJ1-1|TRBV6-5|.
TGTGCCAGACGTGGTCTGAGGCTCAACACTGAAGCTTTCTTT
CARRGLRLNTEAFF
>.|TRBJ1-5|TRBV10-3|.
TGTGCCTCCATGGCGGGCATCGAATCCAATCAGCCCCAGCATTTT
CASMAGIESNQPQHF
>.|TRBJ2-1|TRBV3-1/TRBV3-2|TRBD2
TGTGCCAGCAGCCAATTAGCGGGCGGAAACAATGAGCAGTTCTTC
CASSQLAGGNNEQFF
>.|TRBJ2-5|TRBV10-3|TRBD1
TGTGCCATCACCCCCGGGACAGGACAAGAGACCCAGTACTTC
CAITPGTGQETQYF
>.|TRBJ2-2|TRBV3-1/TRBV3-2|TRBD2
TGTGCCAGCAGCCAAGATCGGGGGGAGGGCAACACCGGGGAGCTGTTTTTT
CASSQDRGEGNTGELFF
>.|TRBJ1-1|TRBV4-3|.
TGCGCCAGCCGGAGGGTTATGAACACTGAAGCTTTCTTT
CASRRVMNTEAFF
>.|TRBJ1-6|TRBV24-1|.
TGTGCCACCAGTGAACGGGATACAGGGTTTAATTCACCCCTCCACTTT
CATSERDTGFNSPLHF
>.|TRBJ2-2|TRBV7-2|.
TGTGCCAGCAGCCAACGACAGGACGCGAACACCGGGGAGCTGTTTTTT
CASSQRQDANTGELFF
>.|TRBJ1-6|TRBV13|TRBD1
TGTGCCAGCAGCAGGGGGCGCGGATCACCCCTCCACTTT
CASSRGRGSPLHF
>.|TRBJ2-4|TRBV19|TRBD1
TGTGCCAGTACCCCACAGGGGGCCAAAAACATTCAGTACTTC
CASTPQGAKNIQYF
>once|TRBJ1-6|TRBV6-6|TRBD1
TGTGCCAGCAGTCGGGACAGGTCTTCTTCACCCCTCCACTTT
CASSRDRSSSPLHF
>.|TRBJ2-5|TRBV11-3|.
TGTGCCAGCAGCTTTGGCAGCCAAGAGACCCAGTACTTC
CASSFGSQETQYF
>.|TRBJ1-6|TRBV6-5|TRBD1
TGTGCCAGCAGTTACTCGACAGGGGTGAATTCACCCCTCCACTTT
CASSYSTGVNSPLHF
>.|TRBJ1-3|TRBV6-6|.
TGTGCCAGCAGCACGGACAGCGGGGGGGGAAACACCATATATTTT
CASSTDSGGGNTIYF
>.|TRBJ2-5|TRBV5-1|TRBD2
TGCGCCAGCAGCTTGGGGCTAGCGGGTGAAGAGACCCAGTACTTC
CASSLGLAGEETQYF
>.|TRBJ2-5|TRBV5-4|TRBD2
TGTGCCAGCAGCCCGGGGACTAGCGGGGGAGAGGAGACCCAGTACTTC
CASSPGTSGGEETQYF
>.|TRBJ2-2|TRBV5-6|TRBD2
TGTGCCAGCAGCCACGAGCGGGGGGTTAACACCGGGGAGCTGTTTTTT
CASSHERGVNTGELFF
>.|TRBJ1-4|TRBV7-6|.
TGTGCCAGCAGCTTAGGATTGGCCGAAAATGAAAAACTGTTTTTT
CASSLGLAENEKLFF
>.|TRBJ2-3|TRBV27|TRBD1
TGTGCCAGCAGCTACAGGGGGGCCATTAGCACAGATACGCAGTATTTT
CASSYRGAISTDTQYF
>.|TRBJ1-2|TRBV6-5|TRBD1
TGTGCCAGCAGTAGGACAGGGGCTTTTGCCTATGGCTACACCTTC
CASSRTGAFAYGYTF
>.|TRBJ1-1|TRBV15|.
TGTGCCACCAGCAGAGAAGTAGCGGGGTACACTGAAGCTTTCTTT
CATSREVAGYTEAFF
>once|TRBJ1-2|TRBV10-3|.
TGTGCCATCAGTGACGGGAACTATGGCTACACCTTC
CAISDGNYGYTF
>.|TRBJ1-5|TRBV2|TRBD1
TGTGCCAGCGGACCTGGGACAGGCAATCAGCCCCAGCATTTT
CASGPGTGNQPQHF
>.|TRBJ1-5|TRBV5-5|.
TGTGCCAGCAGAAATATGGAGGGTCAGCCCCAGCATTTT
CASRNMEGQPQHF
>.|TRBJ2-5|TRBV5-1|.
TGCGCCAGCAGCGCCTTCGGGGGGCCTTCGGAGACCCAGTACTTC
CASSAFGGPSETQYF
>.|TRBJ2-1|TRBV15|.
TGTGCCACCAGCAACATCAGAAGTGAGCAGTTCTTC
CATSNIRSEQFF
>.|TRBJ2-7|TRBV7-9|TRBD1
TGTGCCAGCGGGGACAGGGGGAGCTCCTACGAGCAGTACTTC
CASGDRGSSYEQYF
>.|TRBJ2-5|TRBV7-8|.
TGTGCCAGCAGCTTAAGAAAAGCGGTACAAGAGACCCAGTACTTC
CASSLRKAVQETQYF
>.|TRBJ2-4|TRBV18|.
TGTGCCAGCTCACCACAGGCAGGACTCAAAAACATTCAGTACTTC
CASSPQAGLKNIQYF
>.|TRBJ1-1|TRBV6-6|.
TGTGCCAGCAGTTATCCCCAGGAGGAGAACACTGAAGCTTTCTTT
CASSYPQEENTEAFF
>.|TRBJ2-3|TRBV7-2|TRBD2
TGTGCCAGCAGCTTACCGACTAGCGGAGGGCGGGGAGATACGCAGTATTTT
CASSLPTSGGRGDTQYF
>.|TRBJ1-2|TRBV6-4|.
TGTGCCAGCAGTGATAAAGGGGATGGCTACACCTTC
CASSDKGDGYTF
>.|TRBJ2-1|TRBV5-1|TRBD1
TGCGCCAGCAGCCAAACACGCGACAGGGTGTCTGGATATATCAATGAGCAGTTCTTC
CASSQTRDRVSGYINEQFF
>.|TRBJ2-7|TRBV7-9|TRBD1
TGTGCCAGCAGCTTACCCTCCCAGACAGGGGGCTTAGACGAGCAGTACTTC
CASSLPSQTGGLDEQYF
>few|TRBJ2-1|TRBV11-2|.
TGTGCCAGCAGCTTAATGTCGGCGGGGAGATACAATGAGCAGTTCTTC
CASSLMSAGRYNEQFF
>.|TRBJ2-7|TRBV11-2|TRBD2
TGTGCCAGCAGCTTAGTACGAGCGGGGGGGCCCTCCTACGAGCAGTACTTC
CASSLVRAGGPSYEQYF
>.|TRBJ2-7|TRBV6-2/TRBV6-3|TRBD1
TGTGCCAGCAGTGTCCAGGGGGCGTCCCTGACCTACGAGCAGTACTTC
CASSVQGASLTYEQYF
>once|TRBJ2-3|TRBV7-8|TRBD2
TGTGCCAGCAGCCCCGGACTAGCGGGGTCCACACGGATTACAGATACGCAGTATTTT
CASSPGLAGSTRITDTQYF
>.|TRBJ2-1|TRBV9|TRBD1
TGTGCCAGCAGCGTCGGGACAGGGGTAGCGAATGAGCAGTTCTTC
CASSVGTGVANEQFF
>.|TRBJ2-3|TRBV2|TRBD2
TGTGCCAGCAGGGAAACCATGGACCGGGGGGGAGATACGCAGTATTTT
CASRETMDRGGDTQYF
>once|TRBJ1-5|TRBV7-9|.
TGTGCCAGCAGCTTAGAGCTTCAGCCCCAGCATTTT
CASSLELQPQHF
>.|TRBJ1-3|TRBV13|.
TGTGCCAGCAGCTTAGGAGGGGTGGGCTCTGGAAACACCATATATTTT
CASSLGGVGSGNTIYF
>few|TRBJ2-2|TRBV18|.
TGTGCCAGCTCACCAGGGGGCGAAGCTGGGGAGCTGTTTTTT
CASSPGGEAGELFF
>.|TRBJ1-2|TRBV6-2/TRBV6-3|.
TGTGCCAGCAGCCCCGGGGGTTTTACTAACTATGGCTACACCTTC
CASSPGGFTNYGYTF
>.|TRBJ1-2|TRBV2|.
TGTGCCAGCAGTAATCAGGGTAACTATGGCTACACCTTC
CASSNQGNYGYTF